This TCR beta chain was identified during a study of blood T cell repertoires in COVID-19. As for the study in general: Sites across the United States, Italy and Spain contributed samples from acute and convalescent COVID-19. Sources were T cells, B-cell-depleted T cells, or PBMCs; the material itself was cDNA or gDNA.

Per the germline V gene, CDR1 is SQVTM and CDR2 is ANQGSEA. V lost 4 bases to trimming and J lost 9 bases; unmatched junction nucleotides: 9. CDR3 length: 13 residues. In the study's own analysis: Amplification from reference gene primers served as the basis for estimated nucleated cell counts. TCRdb's copy holds only in-frame clones and misses some; the assay was immunoSEQ multiplex PCR. For V, J and clone size, that table is used; D and trimming come from the DNA. The sample contains tens of thousands of clones, approximately 83% of which appear only once. The TCR was taken from an elderly man with acute or convalescent COVID-19. The genes are TRBV29-1 and TRBJ2-4; 7 bases line up with TRBD2. Material for sequencing was peripheral blood. The CDR3 is CSVGGLESRIQYF. In DNA, the CDR3 is TGCAGCGTTGGTGGACTAGAGAGTCGCATTCAGTACTTC.